This note documents a single T cell receptor (beta chain) sequence. V lost 7 bases and J 2 bases, leaving 13 bases between the germline ends. The CDR3 extends over 14 amino acids. Germline V gene data show CDR1 as SNHLY and CDR2 as FYNNEI. This entry belongs to a study of blood T cell repertoires in COVID-19. Study background: Whether acute or convalescent, the COVID-19 samples came from the United States, Italy and Spain.

Authors' data handling: Nucleated cell counts were estimated from reference gene primer amplification. TCRdb's table, derived via immunoSEQ multiplex PCR, lists solely in-frame clones and lacks some. V and J calls and clone size are copied from that table; D and trimming were computed from the DNA. Among roughly 200,000 clones listed, about four fifths were seen once. Sequencing was carried out using peripheral blood. This clonotype was sampled from a man in his sixties with acute or convalescent COVID-19. The chain joins TRBV2 to TRBJ2-3; possibly TRBD1 for D (6 bases). CDR3 residues: CASNLQGFTDTQYF. The CDR3 DNA reads TGTGCCAGCAACCTGCAGGGGTTCACAGATACGCAGTATTTT.